The present T cell receptor (beta chain) was sequenced within a study of CD8 T cells in ankylosing spondylitis. The CDR3 has 14 amino acids. Germline V CDR1 and CDR2: MNHNS, SASEGT. Each CDR3 protein gets one entry after TCRdb re-called the 5' RACE reads with MiXCR. The table records 150,000 to 200,000 distinct CDR3 sequences, approximately 10% of them present only once. Of note for this clonotype: A much larger clone is a single base away; this may be a read error.

This TCR derives from a male donor with ankylosing spondylitis or in good health (not recorded which). The chain couples TRBV6-1 to TRBJ2-7, with D perhaps matching TRBD2 (6 bases). What was sequenced was blood, either unsorted or a sorted T cell fraction (not recorded which). This CDR3 reads CASRGGTAAYGQYF. The CDR3 coding sequence is TGTGCCAGCAGGGGCGGGACGGCCGCCTACGGGCAGTACTTC.